The TCR beta chain under discussion was sequenced for a study of T-cell reconstitution after alpha-beta-depleted transplantation in children. Preparation of the TCRbeta library used unique molecular identifiers. In TCRdb, the PCR reads were re-called with MiXCR into one record per CDR3 protein. The data contain fewer than 120,000 distinct CDR3 sequences, 10% to 13% of them singletons. Germline V gene data show CDR1 as SGDLS and CDR2 as YYNGEE. After removal of 0 bases from V and 0 bases from J, the junction contained 4 bases not matched to a gene. The CDR3 runs 18 residues. The origin of this receptor is a human donor who donated a stem cell graft to a child with acute lymphoblastic leukemia. The material sequenced was PBMCs from the stem cell graft donor, taken from the stem cell graft. V is TRBV9 and J is TRBJ2-1; TRBD2 matches 12 bases. The CDR3 spells CASSVDWTSGISYNEQFF. CDR3 DNA sequence: TGTGCCAGCAGCGTAGACTGGACTAGCGGGATCTCCTACAATGAGCAGTTCTTC.